This TCR beta chain was sequenced for a study of T cell responses to AZD1222 COVID-19 vaccine. Findings and limits, study-wide: Clonal diversity may have been underestimated in mostly white British donors.

Worth noting for this clone: What it binds is not known.

From germline, CDR1 is SNHLY and CDR2 FYNNEI. The V and J ends lost 7 bases and 7 bases, in that order; junction bases with no gene match: 7. The CDR3 loop spans 14 amino acids. The method was immunoSEQ multiplex PCR; TCRdb's version includes in-frame clones alone and lacks a portion of them. The sample includes about 110,000 clones, more than 70% of them seen just once. This chain links TRBV2 with TRBJ1-4, with 9 nucleotides matching TRBD1. The sample consisted of peripheral blood, taken on day 0 of AZD1222 vaccination. This receptor was taken from an adult in good health. The CDR3 DNA reads TGTGCCAGCATCCTACAGGGGGCTGTTGAAAAACTGTTTTTT. The encoded protein is CASILQGAVEKLFF.